The 10 T cell receptor beta chains below come from one sample, sequenced in a study of blood T cell repertoires in COVID-19. Assay used: immunoSEQ multiplex PCR; TCRdb lists only in-frame clones, some missing. Among some 110,000 clones listed, 71% were seen once. The sequencing sample was made of peripheral blood. These receptors were obtained from a human donor with acute or convalescent COVID-19. The donor label of this sample is uncertain.

The CDR3 region is CASSSGWEQYF. As DNA, the CDR3 is TGTGCCAGCAGCTCGGGTTGGGAGCAGTACTTC. The rearrangement joins TRBV7-2 to TRBJ2-7; unclear D gene. Germline assignment: CDR1 SGHTA and CDR2 FQGNSA. Trimming shortened V by 4 bases and J by 7 bases, and 8 bases separated the two germline ends. The CDR3 spans 11 residues.

This clone came up a few times. The genes are TRBV3-1 (or the pseudogene TRBV3-2) and TRBJ1-6, with no clear D. CDR3 length: 14 amino acids. CDR1 LGHDT and CDR2 YNNKEL come from the germline V gene (reference sequence). The germline V and J ends were trimmed by 8 bases and 8 bases, with 16 bases remaining between them. The CDR3 loop reads CASHDGVSYSPLHF. CDR3 nucleotides: TGTGCCAGCCACGACGGGGTGTCATATTCACCCCTCCACTTT.

The CDR3 region has the DNA TGTGCCAGCAGGGGACACGGGTTGTCTCCCCTCCACTTT. Protein sequence: CASRGHGLSPLHF. V is TRBV6-5 and J is TRBJ1-6; perhaps TRBD1 as D (6 bases). Germline CDR1 MNHEY, CDR2 SVGAGI. The CDR3 totals 13 residues. The ends were cut back, 6 bases at V and 13 bases at J, with 16 bases in the middle.

This clone was seen a single time. This sequence joins TRBV18 and TRBJ1-6, with TRBD1 matching 7 bases. Germline V gives CDR1 KGHSH, CDR2 LQKENI. This CDR3 comprises 19 residues. V shed 3 bases, J shed 6 bases, and the junction held 17 bases outside the gene matches. CDR3 DNA: TGTGCCAGCTCACCTCGGGGACAGACCATCACAGGTCCTAATTCACCCCTCCACTTT. Amino acids: CASSPRGQTITGPNSPLHF.

The chain employs TRBV15 and TRBJ2-4; 10 positions match TRBD2. The V segment lost 0 bases and the J segment 0 bases; nucleotides outside the gene matches: 8. CDR1 is LNHNV and CDR2 is YYDKDF in the germline V gene (reference sequence). The CDR3 extends over 19 amino acids. CDR3 sequence (DNA): TGTGCCACCAGCAGAGATCTATCTAGCGGGGGCCTAGCCAAAAACATTCAGTACTTC. Protein: CATSRDLSSGGLAKNIQYF.

This clone was seen ten or more times. Other DNA sequences in the same sample also yield this CDR3. The chain employs TRBV7-6 and TRBJ2-3, with 12 bases identical to TRBD2. Germline V gene sequence: CDR1 SGHVS, CDR2 FNYEAQ. This CDR3 has 16 residues. V gave up 5 bases and J gave up 1 base; unmatched junction bases: 4. Here the CDR3 reads CASSHRLAGGTDTQYF. In nucleotides, the CDR3 is TGTGCCAGCAGCCACCGACTAGCGGGGGGCACAGATACGCAGTATTTT.

The J gene is TRBJ1-2, the V gene TRBV10-3, with 10 bases fitting TRBD1. Looked up from germline, CDR1 is ENHRY and CDR2 is SYGVKD. Trimming removed 6 bases from V and 8 bases from J; junction bases left unmatched: 12. The CDR3 spans 15 residues. CDR3 in amino acids: CAISDLRDRGSGYTF. The CDR3 DNA reads as TGTGCCATCAGCGACCTCCGGGACAGGGGAAGCGGCTACACCTTC.

The rearrangement uses TRBV2 and TRBJ1-1; D is uncertain. Trimming removed 7 bases from V and 1 base from J, with 10 bases in between. The CDR3 totals 13 residues. Germline V gene data show CDR1 as SNHLY and CDR2 as FYNNEI. As DNA, the CDR3 is TGTGCCAGCACCGTGGGCCCGAACACTGAAGCTTTCTTT. Translation: CASTVGPNTEAFF. Based on the CDR3 plus reference TRBV2 and TRBJ1-1, the full variable domain is EPEVTQTPSHQVTQMGQEVILRCVPISNHLYFYWYRQILGQKVEFLVSFYNNEISEKSEIFDDQFSVERPDGSNFTLKIRSTKLEDSAMYFCASTVGPNTEAFFGQGTRLTVV.

This clone came up a few times. This chain links TRBV9 with TRBJ1-6; no clear D gene. The CDR3 runs 13 residues. Trimming shortened V by 3 bases and J by 10 bases, and 11 bases separated the two germline ends. Germline lookup yields CDR1 SGDLS and CDR2 YYNGEE. As DNA, the CDR3 is TGTGCCAGCAGCGACGATCCGCGGTCACCCCTCCACTTT. Translation: CASSDDPRSPLHF.

This clone occurred once. The CDR3 region has the DNA TGTGCCAGCAGCTTAATGTCGGGACTAGGCATCAGTGAGCAGTTCTTC. It is translated as CASSLMSGLGISEQFF. The V and J genes are TRBV7-3 and TRBJ2-1; 8 nucleotides line up with TRBD2. This CDR3 comprises 16 residues. V gave up 1 base and J gave up 9 bases; unmatched junction bases: 11. Germline V gives CDR1 SGHTA, CDR2 FQGTGA.